This TCR beta chain was recovered during a study of blood T cells in healthy people across ages. Overall study context: About one barcoded beta molecule was captured per two T cells (by template switching).

About this clonotype: Its antigen is not known.

This CDR3 has 16 amino acids. The V segment lost 4 bases and the J segment 4 bases; nucleotides outside the gene matches: 12. CDR1 LGHNA and CDR2 YNFKEQ come from the germline V gene. Study results and limitations: A strong correlation was seen between TCR beta diversity and naive T cell percentage. In long-lived donors, naive CD4+ cell counts and diversity exceeded those of aged donors.

Then a second PCR, running roughly 7 to 12 cycles, was carried out with a sample-barcoded 5' primer and a J-beta primer mix. TCRdb reanalysed the 5' RACE reads using MiXCR and keeps one entry per CDR3 protein. The table shows hundreds of thousands of distinct CDR3 sequences, with about 30% occurring only once. The specimen sequenced was blood. V usage is TRBV4-2 and J usage is TRBJ1-1; 7 nucleotides line up with TRBD1. This clonotype was sampled from a woman of 80 years or more in good health. The CDR3 coding sequence is TGTGCCAGCAGCCCGAGGGGGCAGGGAGCCTTCACTGAAGCTTTCTTT. This codes for CASSPRGQGAFTEAFF.